The clone carrying this T cell receptor (beta chain) was seen ten or more times. What it binds is not known. Germline trimming cut 8 bases from V and 6 bases from J; bases unmatched to any gene: 4. CDR1 MDHEN and CDR2 SYDVKM come from the germline V gene. The CDR3 is 11 residues long. The library protocol tagged individual cDNA molecules with unique molecular identifiers. TCRdb reprocessed the 5' RACE reads with MiXCR, giving one entry per CDR3 protein. The profile covers 37,000 or so distinct CDR3 sequences, with 4.5% to 5% appearing a single time and around 4.7% taken by the ten largest. This sample is part of a study of early T cells in non-severe SARS-CoV-2 infection. Turning to the study itself: Sequenced bulk RNA came from whole blood that was unsorted, and chains were unpaired. Regarding the study as a whole: Missing private and CD4 specificities, VDJdb matching favored anti-spike CD8 responses.

The chain employs TRBV28 and TRBJ2-7; 7 bases are a match to TRBD2. This clonotype originated in an adult who was a healthcare worker with PCR-confirmed SARS-CoV-2 infection or an uninfected control (not recorded which). The sample consisted of whole blood. In nucleotides, the CDR3 is TGTGCCAGCGGACTAGGTCGCGAGCAGTACTTC. Protein sequence: CASGLGREQYF.